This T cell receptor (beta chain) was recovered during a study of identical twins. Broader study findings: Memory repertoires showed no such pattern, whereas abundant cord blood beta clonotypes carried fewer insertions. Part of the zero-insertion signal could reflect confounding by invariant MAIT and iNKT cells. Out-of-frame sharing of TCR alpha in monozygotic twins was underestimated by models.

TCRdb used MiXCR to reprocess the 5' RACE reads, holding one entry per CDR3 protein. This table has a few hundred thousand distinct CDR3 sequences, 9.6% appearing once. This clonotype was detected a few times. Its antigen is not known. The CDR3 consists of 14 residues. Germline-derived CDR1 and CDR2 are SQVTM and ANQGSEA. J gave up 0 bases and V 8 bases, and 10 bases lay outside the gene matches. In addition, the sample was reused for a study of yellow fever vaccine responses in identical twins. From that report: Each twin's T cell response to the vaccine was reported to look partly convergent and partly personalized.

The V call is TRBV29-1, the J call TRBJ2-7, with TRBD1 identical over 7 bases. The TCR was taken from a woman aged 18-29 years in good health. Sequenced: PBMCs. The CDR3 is CSSRGGPNSYEQYF. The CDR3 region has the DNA TGCAGCTCTAGAGGGGGCCCTAACTCCTACGAGCAGTACTTC.